The 20 T cell receptor beta chains in this list originate from one sample, sequenced in a study of a mutant IDH1 vaccine in newly diagnosed glioma (dated by TCRdb to the early 2020s). The time point label on this specimen signifies: week 23, last vaccination. A 20-mer mutant IDH1 peptide at 300 micrograms in Montanide made up each vaccine dose, which was injected subcutaneously together with topical imiquimod. No antigen has been assigned to these receptors. Library preparation used the immunoSEQ multiplex PCR assay. TCRdb holds this immuneACCESS table with in-frame rearrangements only. Some clones are missing; in checked studies, unresolved V genes explain under half, and the rest has no known cause. Here the sample has tens of thousands of clones; 80% occur a single time. 7% to 10% of the sample comes from the top ten. Sequencing was performed on PBMCs, taken from a glioma patient whose treatment included an IDH1 peptide vaccine. All receptors derive from a woman between 18 and 30 years old with glioma.

The gene calls are TRBV6-5 and TRBJ1-2; no reliable D call. V lost 4 bases to trimming and J lost 4 bases, with 16 bases between them. CDR1 and CDR2 (germline): MNHEY, SVGAGI. The CDR3 runs 15 residues. CDR3 residues: CASSSGSRTSYGYTF. As DNA, the CDR3 is TGTGCCAGCAGTTCTGGCAGCCGAACATCCTATGGCTACACCTTC.

The rearrangement joins TRBV6-1 to TRBJ1-3; TRBD1 matches 11 bases. The CDR3 is made up of 16 amino acids. Germline V CDR1 and CDR2: MNHNS, SASEGT. J gave up 9 bases and V 3 bases, and 10 bases lay outside the gene matches. The CDR3 region has the DNA TGTGCCAGCAGTGACAGAAACCGGGACAGGGGGTTCACCATATATTTT. This translates into CASSDRNRDRGFTIYF.

The chain joins TRBV4-3 to TRBJ1-5; tentative D call: TRBD1 (5 bases). The germline V gene encodes CDR1 LGHNA and CDR2 YSLEER. The CDR3 runs 18 residues. V was cut by 0 bases and J by 3 bases, with 18 bases left in between. In DNA, the CDR3 is TGCGCCAGCAGCCAAGATCATCAAGTCGACAGTATCAATCAGCCCCAGCATTTT. The encoded protein is CASSQDHQVDSINQPQHF.

The V and J genes are TRBV7-2 and TRBJ1-2; D possibly corresponds to TRBD1 (5 bases). The CDR3 is 16 amino acids. Per the germline V gene, CDR1 is SGHTA and CDR2 is FQGNSA. With 2 bases removed from V and 3 bases from J, the gap between germline ends came to 16 bases. DNA of the CDR3: TGTGCCAGCAGCTTAAGAGGTGGGGGGGTTGACTATGGCTACACCTTC. This translates into CASSLRGGGVDYGYTF. Full variable domain (remainder filled in from reference TRBV7-2 and TRBJ1-2): GAGVSQSPSNKVTEKGKDVELRCDPISGHTALYWYRQSLGQGLEFLIYFQGNSAPDKSGLPSDRFSAERTGGSVSTLTIQRTQQEDSAVYLCASSLRGGGVDYGYTFGSGTRLTVV.

The V gene is TRBV14, the J gene TRBJ2-1, with D maybe TRBD1 (5 bases). CDR1 and CDR2 (germline): SGHDN, FVKESK. V was clipped by 1 base and J by 1 base, with 11 bases between them. The CDR3 has 16 amino acids. CDR3: CASSQGRGHSYNEQFF. The CDR3, as DNA: TGTGCCAGCAGCCAAGGAAGAGGACATTCCTACAATGAGCAGTTCTTC.

The genes are TRBV14 and TRBJ2-1; 13 bases align to TRBD2. The germline CDR1 and CDR2 sequences are SGHDN and FVKESK. The CDR3 is made up of 19 amino acids. The V and J ends lost 2 bases and 4 bases, in that order; junction bases with no gene match: 11. CDR3 sequence (DNA): TGTGCCAGCAGCCAAATTGGGGGACTAGCGGGGCGAATATACAATGAGCAGTTCTTC. Translated: CASSQIGGLAGRIYNEQFF.

The J gene is TRBJ2-5, the V gene TRBV5-5, with 8 bases matching TRBD2. V gave up 3 bases and J gave up 5 bases; unmatched junction bases: 9. The germline gives CDR1 SGHKS, CDR2 YYEKEE (reference sequence). The CDR3 has 15 residues. The CDR3 reads CASSSYGGAGETQYF. The CDR3 DNA follows: TGTGCCAGCAGCTCCTACGGGGGGGCGGGGGAGACCCAGTACTTC.

Within the sample, this clone is medium-sized. This sequence joins TRBV4-2 and TRBJ2-7; 11 positions match TRBD2. The CDR3 totals 15 residues. The junction had 2 bases not matched to a gene; V was cut back by 0 bases and J by 4 bases. Per the germline V gene, CDR1 is LGHNA and CDR2 is YNFKEQ. The CDR3 DNA follows: TGTGCCAGCAGCCAAGATGTAGCGGGGGGGTACGAGCAGTACTTC. It is translated as CASSQDVAGGYEQYF.

The genes are TRBV18 and TRBJ1-5; D is undetermined. There are 17 residues in the CDR3. Trimming took off 6 bases at V and 2 bases at J, with 20 bases between the two ends. Germline V gene sequence: CDR1 KGHSH, CDR2 LQKENI. CDR3 bases: TGTGCCAGCTCCCCGACCCGAATGTCACTCCGCAATCAGCCCCAGCATTTT. Its translation: CASSPTRMSLRNQPQHF.

J is TRBJ2-3 and V is TRBV4-1, with D unclear. V was cut by 1 base and J by 9 bases, with 17 bases left in between. CDR3 length equals 15 residues. The germline V gene has CDR1 MGHRA and CDR2 YSYEKL. For the CDR3, the DNA is TGCGCCAGCAGCCAAGCCTCTCATGTCTCAACCACGCAGTATTTT. Residues: CASSQASHVSTTQYF.

The chain joins TRBV7-2 to TRBJ2-6; TRBD1 agrees at 8 bases. This CDR3 has 18 residues. The germline gives CDR1 SGHTA, CDR2 FQGNSA. V lost 5 bases, J lost 0 bases, and 9 bases stayed unmatched. The CDR3 reads CASSRRTGRSSGANVLTF. CDR3 sequence (DNA): TGTGCCAGCAGCCGGCGGACAGGGAGATCCTCTGGGGCCAACGTCCTGACTTTC.

The sample holds a few counts of this clone. V is TRBV18 and J is TRBJ1-1, with a weak D call TRBD1 (6 bases). V lost 0 bases and J 5 bases, leaving 13 bases between the germline ends. The CDR3 is 15 residues long. The germline V gene has CDR1 KGHSH and CDR2 LQKENI. The CDR3 bases are TGTGCCAGCTCACCACCGTACACAGGGAGAACTGAAGCTTTCTTT. This sequence encodes CASSPPYTGRTEAFF.

The V and J genes are TRBV2 and TRBJ2-7; possible D gene TRBD2, 6 bases. V lost 5 bases and J 4 bases, leaving 15 bases between the germline ends. Germline V gene sequence: CDR1 SNHLY, CDR2 FYNNEI. The CDR3 extends over 14 amino acids. CDR3 sequence reads: CASSKPGVTYEQYF. DNA of the CDR3: TGTGCCAGCAGTAAGCCGGGGGTGACATACGAGCAGTACTTC.

This clone was observed a handful of times. The V call is TRBV11-1, the J call TRBJ1-1, with D unclear. Germline CDR1 and CDR2: SGHAT and FQDESV (reference sequence). The V end was cut by 2 bases, the J end by 5 bases, with 6 bases between. The CDR3 is 12 residues long. CDR3 sequence (DNA): TGTGCCAGCAGCTTATTGGGTACTGAAGCTTTCTTT. Amino acid sequence: CASSLLGTEAFF. The full variable domain, completed using reference TRBV11-1 and TRBJ1-1, is EAEVAQSPRYKITEKSQAVAFWCDPISGHATLYWYRQILGQGPELLVQFQDESVVDDSQLPKDRFSAERLKGVDSTLKIQPAELGDSAMYLCASSLLGTEAFFGQGTRLTVV.

Only a few counts were recorded for this clone. This chain connects TRBV19 to TRBJ1-5; D is ambiguous. Trimming cost V 7 bases and J 4 bases, with 11 bases left between them. This CDR3 has 13 residues. Germline CDR1 is LNHDA and CDR2 is SQIVND (reference sequence). The chain's CDR3 is CASNGQLNQPQHF. The CDR3, as DNA: TGTGCCAGTAATGGGCAGCTGAATCAGCCCCAGCATTTT.

This chain joins TRBV28 and TRBJ1-5; D is possibly TRBD1 (6 bases). V was shortened by 6 bases and J by 4 bases, with 16 bases between the two germline ends. Looked up from germline, CDR1 is MDHEN and CDR2 is SYDVKM. This CDR3 spans 15 amino acids. The CDR3 sequence: CASRRVAGANQPQHF. The CDR3 DNA follows: TGTGCCAGCAGGCGCGTTGCGGGGGCGAATCAGCCCCAGCATTTT.

This clone was seen only once. The V gene is TRBV4-3, the J gene TRBJ2-3, with a tentative D call TRBD2 (5 bases). The CDR3 length is 16 residues. Per germline, CDR1 LGHNA and CDR2 YSLEER. V shed 0 bases and J shed 2 bases, with 12 bases lying between them. The CDR3 DNA is TGCGCCAGCAGCCAAGATCCTCAGCGGACCACAGATACGCAGTATTTT. Translation gives CASSQDPQRTTDTQYF.

The genes are TRBV6-5 and TRBJ1-5, with a weak D call TRBD1 (6 bases). The CDR3 consists of 15 residues. Germline CDR1 and CDR2: MNHEY and SVGAGI. V was clipped by 7 bases and J by 0 bases, with 13 bases between them. The CDR3 region is CASNTGWTSNQPQHF. CDR3 coding DNA: TGTGCCAGCAATACAGGGTGGACTAGCAATCAGCCCCAGCATTTT.

This chain links TRBV6-1 with TRBJ2-1, with TRBD1 as a possible D gene (5 bases). The CDR3 length is 15 residues. From germline, CDR1 is MNHNS and CDR2 SASEGT. With 4 bases removed from V and 9 bases from J, the gap between germline ends came to 19 bases. CDR3 DNA: TGTGCCAGCAGTGGGGGCGCGGTTCCTTCACGTGAGCAGTTCTTC. Amino acid sequence: CASSGGAVPSREQFF.

This clone has more than one count but fewer than ten. The chain has TRBV2 and TRBJ2-3; 9 nucleotides agree with TRBD1. The CDR3 runs to 14 residues. V trimming: 5 bases; J trimming: 6 bases; junction bases outside the gene matches: 6. Germline CDR1 and CDR2: SNHLY and FYNNEI. The CDR3 sequence is CASSFGTGSDTQYF. The CDR3 nucleotides are TGTGCCAGCAGTTTCGGGACAGGGTCCGATACGCAGTATTTT.